This passage covers 9 T cell receptor beta chains from one sample sequenced in a study of cytomegalovirus exposure and HLA in healthy donors. Primers: 60 Vbeta forward and 13 Jbeta reverse. The protocol was immunoSEQ multiplex PCR, while the TCRdb copy is restricted to in-frame clones and leaves out a portion. The table records about 82,000 clones, around 79% of them present only once. Sequences were obtained from PBMCs. The receptors shown here come from a human donor in good health.

V and J are TRBV5-1 and TRBJ2-1, with D unclear. Germline V gene lookup returns CDR1 SGHRS and CDR2 YFSETQ. Deletions cut 2 bases from V and 6 bases from J, with 12 bases between. The CDR3 is 14 amino acids. The CDR3 DNA sequence: TGCGCCAGCAGCTTAATGCCGGCGGTCAATGAGCAGTTCTTC. Translated, it gives CASSLMPAVNEQFF.

V usage is TRBV10-2 and J usage is TRBJ1-1; D is possibly TRBD1 (6 bases). Trimming took 6 bases from V and 4 from J, leaving 15 bases between them. Per germline, CDR1 WSHSY and CDR2 SAAADI. There are 14 residues in the CDR3. The DNA for the CDR3 is TGCGCCAGCAGAGTGACAGGCCTGAGCACTGAAGCTTTCTTT. This sequence encodes CASRVTGLSTEAFF.

The rearrangement uses TRBV6-6 and TRBJ2-7; TRBD1 might be the D (5 bases). CDR1 is MNHNY, CDR2 SVGAGI, per germline (reference sequence). The CDR3 totals 14 residues. The V end lost 0 bases, the J end lost 4 bases, and 10 bases lay between the germline ends. CDR3 sequence (DNA): TGTGCCAGCAGTTACTCTACCAGGGATTACGAGCAGTACTTC. It translates to CASSYSTRDYEQYF.

The chain uses TRBV7-6 and TRBJ1-5, with 9 bases aligning to TRBD1. This CDR3 region has 18 residues. The J segment lost 0 bases and the V segment lost 0 bases, leaving 6 bases of the junction unmatched. The germline V gene has CDR1 SGHVS and CDR2 FNYEAQ. The DNA of the CDR3 is TGTGCCAGCAGCTTAGCGCCACCGGGACAGGGTAGCAATCAGCCCCAGCATTTT. The encoded protein is CASSLAPPGQGSNQPQHF.

Of note for this clone: This same CDR3 is encoded by further DNA sequences in the sample. The rearrangement uses TRBV12-5 and TRBJ2-3; D remains ambiguous. Germline V lookup: CDR1 LGHNT, CDR2 FRNRAP. Trimming removed 1 base from V and 2 bases from J, with 4 bases in between. The CDR3 loop spans 13 amino acids. CDR3 loop: CASGLGHTDTQYF. CDR3 coding DNA: TGTGCTAGTGGTTTGGGACACACAGATACGCAGTATTTT.

This sequence joins TRBV4-1 and TRBJ2-7; maybe TRBD2 (6 bases). Trimming removed 8 bases from V and 3 bases from J, with 20 bases in between. This CDR3 has 15 amino acids. Germline CDR1 is MGHRA and CDR2 is YSYEKL. The CDR3 spells CASRPDSGLYYEQYF. The CDR3 nucleotides are TGCGCCAGCCGCCCTGACTCGGGACTGTACTACGAGCAGTACTTC.

To note about this clone: In the same sample, other DNA sequences code for this CDR3. The chain couples TRBV5-1 to TRBJ2-7, with 9 bases identical to TRBD1. The V gene end was trimmed by 3 bases and the J gene end by 6 bases; junction bases not matched to a gene: 7. Germline V gene data show CDR1 as SGHRS and CDR2 as YFSETQ. The CDR3 extends over 14 amino acids. The CDR3 DNA follows: TGCGCCAGCAGCTACCGGGACAGGGTGGGCGAGCAGTACTTC. It encodes CASSYRDRVGEQYF.

This clone was counted once. The gene calls are TRBV9 and TRBJ2-7; possible D gene TRBD1, 5 bases. CDR1 SGDLS and CDR2 YYNGEE come from the germline V gene. Trimming left V 1 base short and J 7 bases short, with 15 bases between. The CDR3 contains 14 residues. The DNA of the CDR3 is TGTGCCAGCAGCGTAAGGGCCCAGGGCACGGAGCAGTACTTC. The encoded protein is CASSVRAQGTEQYF. Together with reference TRBV9 and TRBJ2-7, the CDR3 gives the full variable domain: DSGVTQTPKHLITATGQRVTLRCSPRSGDLSVYWYQQSLDQGLQFLIQYYNGEERAKGNILERFSAQQFPDLHSELNLSSLELGDSALYFCASSVRAQGTEQYFGPGTRLTVT.

This clone came up many times. Additional DNA sequences in this sample encode the identical CDR3. This sequence joins TRBV7-2 and TRBJ1-2; 8 bases align to TRBD1. CDR3 size: 13 residues. Germline CDR1 reads SGHTA; CDR2 reads FQGNSA. V trimming: 5 bases; J trimming: 4 bases; junction bases outside the gene matches: 3. This chain's CDR3 is CASSPGQGYGYTF. The CDR3 coding sequence is TGTGCCAGCAGCCCCGGACAGGGCTATGGCTACACCTTC. The full variable domain, with the rest looked up from reference TRBV7-2 and TRBJ1-2, is GAGVSQSPSNKVTEKGKDVELRCDPISGHTALYWYRQSLGQGLEFLIYFQGNSAPDKSGLPSDRFSAERTGGSVSTLTIQRTQQEDSAVYLCASSPGQGYGYTFGSGTRLTVV.